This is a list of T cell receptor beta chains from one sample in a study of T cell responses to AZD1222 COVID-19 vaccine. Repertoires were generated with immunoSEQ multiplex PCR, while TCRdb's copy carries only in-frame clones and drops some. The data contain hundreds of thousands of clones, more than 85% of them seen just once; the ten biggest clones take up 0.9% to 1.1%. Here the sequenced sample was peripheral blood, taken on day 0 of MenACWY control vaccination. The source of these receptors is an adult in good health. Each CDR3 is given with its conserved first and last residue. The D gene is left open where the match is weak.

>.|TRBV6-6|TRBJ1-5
CATAEWEVSNQPQHF
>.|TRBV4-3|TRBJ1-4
CASSQESGTNEKLFF
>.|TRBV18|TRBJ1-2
CASSSQGSQTNYGYTF
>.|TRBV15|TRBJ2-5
CATSRGTRGVAGEETQYF
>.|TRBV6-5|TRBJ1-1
CASSYRRANTEAFF
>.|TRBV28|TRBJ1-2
CASSLGGLGYTF
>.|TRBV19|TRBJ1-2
CATKKTGFANYGYTF
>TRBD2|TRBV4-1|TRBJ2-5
CASSQDYRTSGQETQYF
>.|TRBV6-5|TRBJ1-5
CASSYGGVGQPQHF
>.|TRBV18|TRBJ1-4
CASSRSSPEKLFF
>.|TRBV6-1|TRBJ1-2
CASSEDYPFNYGYTF
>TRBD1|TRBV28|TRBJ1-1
CASSFRGPPEAFF
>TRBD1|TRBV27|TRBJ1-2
CASRNWDRVNYGYTF
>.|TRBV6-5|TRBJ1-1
CASRRTPNTEAFF
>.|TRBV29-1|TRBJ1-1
CSVGAGLVTEAFF
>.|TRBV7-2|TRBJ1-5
CASSKQGSTNQPQHF
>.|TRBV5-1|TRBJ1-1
CASSANPQQGMNTEAFF
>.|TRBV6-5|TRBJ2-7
CASSRGYEQYF
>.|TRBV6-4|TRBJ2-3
CASSSGSSQYF
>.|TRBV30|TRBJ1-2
CAWKGGDYGYTF
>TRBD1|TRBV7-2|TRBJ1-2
CASSPTGTGGGGYTF
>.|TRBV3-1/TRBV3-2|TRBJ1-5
CASSRGARQPQHF
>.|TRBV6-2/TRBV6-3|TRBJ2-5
CASSFSDRDLETQYF
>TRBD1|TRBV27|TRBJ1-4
CASRFSDRGREKLFF
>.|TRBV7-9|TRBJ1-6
CASTLGGDNSPLHF
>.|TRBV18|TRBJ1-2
CASSPPNRDFYGYTF
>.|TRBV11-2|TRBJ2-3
CASSPLDTDTQYF
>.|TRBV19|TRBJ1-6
CASLSTIRGKPSPLHF
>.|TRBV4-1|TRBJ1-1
CASSQEGLTEAFF
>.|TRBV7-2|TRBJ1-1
CASSLASGGGAFF
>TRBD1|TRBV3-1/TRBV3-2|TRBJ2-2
CASSHQGQGNTGELFF
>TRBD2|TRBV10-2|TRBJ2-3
CASRNLAADTQYF
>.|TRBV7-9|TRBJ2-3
CASSWFSGTWDDTQYF
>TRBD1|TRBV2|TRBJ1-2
CASSLQQGGGYGYTF
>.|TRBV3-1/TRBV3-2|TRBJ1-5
CASSRGRAEVSNQPQHF
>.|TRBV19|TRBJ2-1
CASSIRGNEQFF
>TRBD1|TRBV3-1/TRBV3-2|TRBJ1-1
CASSQAGGANTEAFF
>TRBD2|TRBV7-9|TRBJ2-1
CASSEGLAGEEQFF
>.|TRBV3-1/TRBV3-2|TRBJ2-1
CASSQDLRHPNEQFF
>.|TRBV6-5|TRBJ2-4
CASLGPNLAKNIQYF
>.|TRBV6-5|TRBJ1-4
CASKGLSTNEKLFF